A single sample is the source of the 11 T cell receptor beta chains below, sequenced in a study of OX40 agonist ivuxolimab in advanced cancers. Data came from immunoSEQ multiplex PCR; TCRdb stores just in-frame clones and leaves some out. The sample has nearly 45,000 clones, roughly 80% seen once. This material consisted of CD4+ or CD8+ T cells sorted from blood, taken in a trial of the OX40 agonist ivuxolimab. The source of these receptors is an adult with an advanced solid tumor such as melanoma, head and neck, liver or kidney cancer.

This clone was seen more than once but under ten times. This chain joins TRBV5-4 and TRBJ2-5; no firm D call. Germline assignment: CDR1 SGHNT and CDR2 YYREEE (reference sequence). V was trimmed by 4 bases and J by 2 bases, leaving 18 bases between them. CDR3 length equals 16 residues. In DNA, the CDR3 is TGTGCCAGCAGCCGAACCCCAACCAAGAATCAAGAGACCCAGTACTTC. The encoded protein is CASSRTPTKNQETQYF.

This chain joins TRBV2 and TRBJ1-2, with a weak D call TRBD1 (5 bases). In germline, CDR1 is SNHLY, CDR2 FYNNEI. V dropped 6 bases and J dropped 10 bases, with 18 bases sitting between them. There are 13 residues in the CDR3. CDR3 nucleotides: TGTGCCAGCAGCGTGGGACCGGAGAAAGACTACACCTTC. It is translated as CASSVGPEKDYTF.

The V call is TRBV5-4, the J call TRBJ2-1; TRBD2 matches at 12 bases. The CDR3 has 16 amino acids. CDR1 and CDR2 from the germline V gene are SGHNT and YYREEE (reference sequence). The V gene end was trimmed by 4 bases and the J gene end by 0 bases; junction bases not matched to a gene: 2. The CDR3 protein is CASSLAGGSSYNEQFF. The CDR3 nucleotides are TGTGCCAGCAGCCTAGCGGGAGGGAGCTCCTACAATGAGCAGTTCTTC.

The chain uses TRBV10-3 and TRBJ1-2; 9 bases match TRBD1. The germline CDR1 and CDR2 sequences are ENHRY and SYGVKD. The CDR3 consists of 15 residues. V trimming: 5 bases; J trimming: 1 base; junction bases outside the gene matches: 5. The CDR3 coding sequence is TGTGCCATCAGTCAACAGGGGGCGCGTAACTATGGCTACACCTTC. Residues: CAISQQGARNYGYTF.

The chain carries TRBV28 and TRBJ2-5; 8 bases line up with TRBD2. V shed 10 bases, J shed 5 bases, and the junction held 12 bases outside the gene matches. The CDR3 sequence is 14 residues long. Germline CDR1 is MDHEN and CDR2 is SYDVKM. CDR3 coding DNA: TGTGCCACCCAAACGGGGGGGGCGGGGGAGACCCAGTACTTC. Amino acids: CATQTGGAGETQYF. The whole variable domain, remainder taken from reference TRBV28 and TRBJ2-5, is DVKVTQSSRYLVKRTGEKVFLECVQDMDHENMFWYRQDPGLGLRLIYFSYDVKMKEKGDIPEGYSVSREKKERFSLILESASTNQTSMYLCATQTGGAGETQYFGPGTRLLVL.

The V call is TRBV5-1, the J call TRBJ2-7; 10 bases align to TRBD2. CDR1 and CDR2 from the germline V gene are SGHRS and YFSETQ. The J segment lost 2 bases and the V segment lost 0 bases, leaving 2 bases of the junction unmatched. The CDR3 has 15 amino acids. The DNA of the CDR3 is TGCGCCAGCAGCTTGGGACTAGCGGGCCCCTACGAGCAGTACTTC. Protein sequence: CASSLGLAGPYEQYF.

The rearrangement links TRBV19 to TRBJ2-1, with TRBD2 matching 10 bases. The CDR3 has 15 amino acids. V gave up 6 bases and J gave up 8 bases; unmatched junction bases: 10. Germline lookup yields CDR1 LNHDA and CDR2 SQIVND (reference sequence). DNA of the CDR3: TGTGCCAGTAGCCTGGGACTAGCGAACCCCCATGAGCAGTTCTTC. Encoded protein: CASSLGLANPHEQFF.

The chain uses TRBV19 and TRBJ1-2; D possibly corresponds to TRBD1 (5 bases). The CDR3 runs 16 residues. The germline V gene has CDR1 LNHDA and CDR2 SQIVND (reference sequence). With 5 bases removed from V and 6 bases from J, the gap between germline ends came to 22 bases. In DNA, the CDR3 is TGTGCCAGTAGTGAGGGGCTTACTTTTATGCCGCATGGCTACACCTTC. Protein: CASSEGLTFMPHGYTF.

This chain links TRBV12-5 with TRBJ1-5, with a tentative D call TRBD1 (5 bases). The CDR3 is made up of 21 amino acids. V shed 0 bases and J shed 0 bases, with 24 bases lying between them. Germline lookup yields CDR1 LGHNT and CDR2 FRNRAP. As DNA, the CDR3 is TGTGCTAGTGGTTTGGTACTTGGGGCTACGAGCCTACGACATAGCAATCAGCCCCAGCATTTT. Protein sequence: CASGLVLGATSLRHSNQPQHF.

The sample holds a few counts of this clone. The chain combines TRBV5-1 with TRBJ2-3; D uncertain. CDR3 length: 16 residues. CDR1 and CDR2 (germline): SGHRS, YFSETQ. V gave up 2 bases and J gave up 0 bases, with 13 bases separating them. CDR3 amino acids: CASSFGQVYSTDTQYF. CDR3 coding DNA: TGCGCCAGCAGCTTTGGGCAGGTTTATAGCACAGATACGCAGTATTTT.

This chain uses TRBV7-9 with TRBJ1-1; TRBD1 is a possible D gene (5 bases). V lost 4 bases, J lost 6 bases, and 12 bases lay in between. The V gene's germline CDR1 is SEHNR and CDR2 FQNEAQ (reference sequence). The CDR3 runs to 13 residues. CDR3 DNA: TGTGCCAGCAGCTCGTCAGGGAGCGCTGAAGCTTTCTTT. This encodes CASSSSGSAEAFF.